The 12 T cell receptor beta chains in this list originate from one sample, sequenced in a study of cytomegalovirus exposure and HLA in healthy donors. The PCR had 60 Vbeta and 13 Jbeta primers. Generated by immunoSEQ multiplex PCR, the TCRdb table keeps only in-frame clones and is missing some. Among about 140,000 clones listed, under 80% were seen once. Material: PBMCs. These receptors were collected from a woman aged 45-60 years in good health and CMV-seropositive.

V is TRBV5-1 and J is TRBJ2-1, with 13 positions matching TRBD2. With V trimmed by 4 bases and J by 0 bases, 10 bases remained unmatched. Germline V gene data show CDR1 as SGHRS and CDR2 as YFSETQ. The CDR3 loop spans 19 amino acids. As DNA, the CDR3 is TGCGCCAGCAGCGGAATAGGACTAGCGGGGGCGAGCTCCTACAATGAGCAGTTCTTC. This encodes CASSGIGLAGASSYNEQFF.

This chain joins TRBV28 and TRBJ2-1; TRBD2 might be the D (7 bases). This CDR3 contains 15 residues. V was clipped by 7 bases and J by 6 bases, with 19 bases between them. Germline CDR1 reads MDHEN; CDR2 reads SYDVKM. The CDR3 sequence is CASTLGLGGGNEQFF. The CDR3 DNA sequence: TGTGCCAGCACCCTCGGACTAGGGGGGGGCAATGAGCAGTTCTTC.

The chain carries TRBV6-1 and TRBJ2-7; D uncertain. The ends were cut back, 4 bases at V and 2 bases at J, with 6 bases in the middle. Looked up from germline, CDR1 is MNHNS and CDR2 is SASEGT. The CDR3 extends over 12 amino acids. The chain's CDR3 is CASSAEAYEQYF. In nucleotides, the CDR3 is TGTGCCAGCAGTGCAGAAGCCTACGAGCAGTACTTC.

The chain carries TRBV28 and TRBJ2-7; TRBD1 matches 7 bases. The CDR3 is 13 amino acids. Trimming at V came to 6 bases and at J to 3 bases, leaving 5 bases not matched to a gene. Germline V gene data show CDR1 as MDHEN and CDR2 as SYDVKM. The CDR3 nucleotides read TGTGCCAGCAGCCGGGGACAGAGCTACGAGCAGTACTTC. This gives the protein CASSRGQSYEQYF.

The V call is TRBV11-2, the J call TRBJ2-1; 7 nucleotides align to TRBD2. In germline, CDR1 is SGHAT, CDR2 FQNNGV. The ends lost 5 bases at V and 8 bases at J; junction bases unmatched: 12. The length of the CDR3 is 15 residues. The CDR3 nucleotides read TGTGCCAGCAGCGTGTTGCCGGGGGGTGGCGATGAGCAGTTCTTC. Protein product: CASSVLPGGGDEQFF.

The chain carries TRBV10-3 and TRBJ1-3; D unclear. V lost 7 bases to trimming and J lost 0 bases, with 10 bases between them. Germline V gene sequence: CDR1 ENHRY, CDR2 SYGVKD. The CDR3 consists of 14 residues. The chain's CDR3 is CAITQENSGNTIYF. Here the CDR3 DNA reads TGTGCCATCACTCAAGAGAACTCTGGAAACACCATATATTTT.

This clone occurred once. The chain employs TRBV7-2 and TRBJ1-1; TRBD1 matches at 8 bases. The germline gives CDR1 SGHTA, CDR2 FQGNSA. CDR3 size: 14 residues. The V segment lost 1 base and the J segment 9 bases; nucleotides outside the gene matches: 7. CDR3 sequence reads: CASSLGTGRGQAFF. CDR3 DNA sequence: TGTGCCAGCAGCTTAGGGACAGGGAGGGGGCAAGCTTTCTTT.

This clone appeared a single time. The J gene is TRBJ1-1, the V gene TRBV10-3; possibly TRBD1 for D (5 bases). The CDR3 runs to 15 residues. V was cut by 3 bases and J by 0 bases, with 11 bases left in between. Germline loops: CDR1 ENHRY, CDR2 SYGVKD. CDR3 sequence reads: CAISDKGAMNTEAFF. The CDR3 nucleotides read TGTGCCATCAGTGATAAAGGGGCCATGAACACTGAAGCTTTCTTT.

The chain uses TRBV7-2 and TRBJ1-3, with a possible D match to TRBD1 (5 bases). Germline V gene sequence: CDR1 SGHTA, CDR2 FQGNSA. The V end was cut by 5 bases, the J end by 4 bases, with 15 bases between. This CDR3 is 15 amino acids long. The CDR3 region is CASSPSSGAGNTIYF. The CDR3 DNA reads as TGTGCCAGCAGCCCAAGCAGTGGGGCCGGAAACACCATATATTTT.

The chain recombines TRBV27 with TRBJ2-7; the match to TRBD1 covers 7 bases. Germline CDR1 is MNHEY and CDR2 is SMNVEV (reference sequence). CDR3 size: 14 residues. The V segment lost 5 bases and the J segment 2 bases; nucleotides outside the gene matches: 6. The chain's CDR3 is CASSVGTEPYEQYF. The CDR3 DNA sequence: TGTGCCAGCAGTGTCGGGACAGAACCCTACGAGCAGTACTTC.

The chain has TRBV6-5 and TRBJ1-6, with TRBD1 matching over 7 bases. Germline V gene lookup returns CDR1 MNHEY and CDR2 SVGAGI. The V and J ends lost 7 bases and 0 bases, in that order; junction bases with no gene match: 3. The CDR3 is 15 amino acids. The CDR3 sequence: CASMTGSSYNSPLHF. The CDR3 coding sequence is TGTGCCAGCATGACAGGGAGCTCCTATAATTCACCCCTCCACTTT.

CDR3 region: CASSTGQGGGKGSGNTIYF. CDR3 in DNA: TGTGCCAGCAGCACGGGACAGGGTGGAGGGAAGGGCTCTGGAAACACCATATATTTT. V gene TRBV7-9 combines with J gene TRBJ1-3; 9 bases align to TRBD1. V shed 5 bases, J shed 0 bases, and the junction held 14 bases outside the gene matches. The V gene's germline CDR1 is SEHNR and CDR2 FQNEAQ (reference sequence). The CDR3 runs to 19 residues.